What follows are 27 T cell receptor beta chains derived from one specimen sequenced in a study of shared clonotypes between healthy human individuals. Profiled with immunoSEQ multiplex PCR; TCRdb holds only in-frame clones, not every one. The sample yields 700,000 to 950,000 clones, about 96% seen once. CD45RO-negative, CCR7-positively selected cells formed the naive CD8 fraction, excluding terminally differentiated effector memory CD45RA+ cells. The sample comprised naive CD8+ T cells sorted from blood. These receptors all come from a man aged 25 to 40 in good health.

The chain links TRBV5-6 to TRBJ1-2; D uncertain. The CDR3 has 15 residues. Germline CDR1 reads SGHDT; CDR2 reads YYEEEE. V was shortened by 7 bases and J by 3 bases, with 19 bases between the two germline ends. CDR3 residues: CASVWWGMRDYGYTF. The CDR3 DNA follows: TGTGCCAGCGTCTGGTGGGGAATGCGGGACTATGGCTACACCTTC.

This clone has only one observation. This CDR3 reads CASSSPRQGSYEQYF. The CDR3 DNA reads as TGTGCCAGCAGTTCCCCTCGGCAGGGCTCCTACGAGCAGTACTTC. The chain has TRBV27 and TRBJ2-7; the D gene is possibly TRBD1 (5 bases). This CDR3 region has 15 residues. In germline, CDR1 is MNHEY, CDR2 SMNVEV (reference sequence). Trimming stripped 4 bases from V and 0 bases from J, with 13 bases between.

In this sample, this clone turned up once. The CDR3 reads CASIPTSGGHGYTF. In DNA form, the CDR3 reads TGTGCCAGCATTCCCACATCGGGAGGACATGGCTACACCTTC. This chain joins TRBV6-1 and TRBJ1-2; D remains unclear. CDR1 is MNHNS, CDR2 SASEGT, per germline. The CDR3 has 14 amino acids. V lost 7 bases and J 6 bases, leaving 18 bases between the germline ends.

The chain couples TRBV7-9 to TRBJ2-7, with D unresolved. Per the germline V gene, CDR1 is SEHNR and CDR2 is FQNEAQ (reference sequence). V shed 2 bases and J shed 6 bases, with 8 bases lying between them. This CDR3 spans 12 amino acids. CDR3 nucleotide sequence: TGTGCCAGCAGCTTAAATGGGCTCGAGCAGTACTTC. Protein product: CASSLNGLEQYF.

The V call is TRBV6-5, the J call TRBJ2-3; D unclear. This CDR3 contains 14 residues. CDR1 MNHEY and CDR2 SVGAGI come from the germline V gene. Trimming shortened V by 6 bases and J by 0 bases, and 10 bases separated the two germline ends. The chain's CDR3 is CASRDPDSTDTQYF. CDR3 bases: TGTGCCAGCAGGGACCCGGACAGCACAGATACGCAGTATTTT.

The chain employs TRBV27 and TRBJ1-4; a possible D gene is TRBD1 (5 bases). The length of the CDR3 is 14 residues. Trimming stripped 1 base from V and 7 bases from J, with 10 bases between. CDR1 MNHEY and CDR2 SMNVEV come from the germline V gene (reference sequence). The CDR3 coding sequence is TGTGCCAGCAGTTTATACCCAGGGAGTGAAAAACTGTTTTTT. Protein sequence: CASSLYPGSEKLFF.

The CDR3 DNA is TGTGCCAGCAGTTACTCGTGGGACCGGTCCTACGAGCAGTACTTC. Its translation is CASSYSWDRSYEQYF. The V and J genes are TRBV6-5 and TRBJ2-7; tentatively, D is TRBD1 or TRBD2 (5 bases each). Trimming left V 0 bases short and J 1 base short, with 10 bases between. CDR1 and CDR2 (germline): MNHEY, SVGAGI. The CDR3 is made up of 15 amino acids.

This clone was counted a single time. The V gene is TRBV7-9, the J gene TRBJ2-7; 11 bases agree with TRBD2. The CDR3 totals 16 residues. Germline V gene sequence: CDR1 SEHNR, CDR2 FQNEAQ (reference sequence). With V trimmed by 4 bases and J by 2 bases, 7 bases remained unmatched. In DNA form, the CDR3 reads TGTGCCAGCAGCTCTCGATTAGCGGGAGGGACCTACGAGCAGTACTTC. Its translation is CASSSRLAGGTYEQYF.

V usage is TRBV28 and J usage is TRBJ1-1, with a tentative D call TRBD1 (5 bases). Between the trimmed V and J ends, which lost 6 bases and 0 bases, there was a span of 11 bases. CDR3 length: 14 amino acids. Germline V lookup: CDR1 MDHEN, CDR2 SYDVKM. The CDR3 sequence: CASRRNRMNTEAFF. The CDR3 nucleotides are TGTGCCAGCAGGAGGAACAGGATGAACACTGAAGCTTTCTTT.

In regard to this clone: Other DNA sequences in this specimen translate into the identical CDR3. The chain uses TRBV5-5 and TRBJ2-7; TRBD1 matches 11 bases. The CDR3 is 14 amino acids. V lost 2 bases and J lost 4; bases outside the gene matches: 2. Germline V gene sequence: CDR1 SGHKS, CDR2 YYEKEE (reference sequence). CDR3 DNA sequence: TGTGCCAGCAGCTTCGGGACAGGGGGTTACGAGCAGTACTTC. Translating it yields CASSFGTGGYEQYF.

The chain recombines TRBV5-5 with TRBJ1-4, with TRBD1 matching over 7 bases. This CDR3 has 15 amino acids. With 0 bases clipped from V and 10 bases from J, the junction kept 9 bases outside the gene matches. Germline CDR1 is SGHKS and CDR2 is YYEKEE (reference sequence). This CDR3 is CASSLGDSNDGKLFF. The DNA of the CDR3 is TGTGCCAGCAGCTTGGGGGACAGCAACGATGGAAAACTGTTTTTT.

The chain is built from TRBV7-9 and TRBJ2-1; D is uncertain. Germline V CDR1 and CDR2: SEHNR, FQNEAQ (reference sequence). Trimming took off 3 bases at V and 10 bases at J, with 10 bases between the two ends. This CDR3 has 12 residues. CDR3 sequence: CASSLGLREQFF. As DNA, the CDR3 is TGTGCCAGCAGCTTGGGTCTCCGGGAGCAGTTCTTC.

The gene calls are TRBV29-1 and TRBJ2-1; 9 positions agree with TRBD1. The junction had 6 bases not matched to a gene; V was cut back by 3 bases and J by 6 bases. From germline, CDR1 is SQVTM and CDR2 ANQGSEA. This CDR3 spans 14 amino acids. This chain's CDR3 is CSVDWTGVVNEQFF. The CDR3 coding sequence is TGCAGCGTTGATTGGACAGGGGTGGTCAATGAGCAGTTCTTC.

The CDR3 sequence is CASSPAGGPDEQYF. As DNA, the CDR3 is TGTGCCAGCAGCCCAGCGGGAGGGCCGGACGAGCAGTACTTC. The chain couples TRBV28 to TRBJ2-7, with 10 positions matching TRBD2. The CDR3 is made up of 14 amino acids. The V gene's germline CDR1 is MDHEN and CDR2 SYDVKM. Unmatched junction bases numbered 7, after V lost 6 bases and J lost 5 bases.

For this clone: The identical CDR3 is also encoded by other nucleotide sequences in the sample. The chain joins TRBV7-9 to TRBJ1-1, with D hard to call. The germline V gene has CDR1 SEHNR and CDR2 FQNEAQ (reference sequence). Trimming shortened V by 1 base and J by 2 bases, and 2 bases separated the two germline ends. CDR3 size: 12 residues. The CDR3 region has the DNA TGTGCCAGCAGCTTAGACAACACTGAAGCTTTCTTT. It specifies CASSLDNTEAFF. The complete variable domain, with remaining parts taken from reference TRBV7-9 and TRBJ1-1, reads DTGVSQNPRHKITKRGQNVTFRCDPISEHNRLYWYRQTLGQGPEFLTYFQNEAQLEKSRLLSDRFSAERPKGSFSTLEIQRTEQGDSAMYLCASSLDNTEAFFGQGTRLTVV.

V is TRBV2 and J is TRBJ2-7, with D possibly TRBD2 on 6 matching bases. V lost 3 bases, J lost 2 bases, and 11 bases lay in between. Per the germline V gene, CDR1 is SNHLY and CDR2 is FYNNEI. The CDR3 consists of 14 residues. CDR3 bases: TGTGCCAGCAGTGACGGCGGGAAGACCTACGAGCAGTACTTC. Translation: CASSDGGKTYEQYF.

V usage is TRBV9 and J usage is TRBJ2-5; 8 bases map to TRBD2. CDR1 is SGDLS and CDR2 is YYNGEE in the germline V gene. V shed 5 bases, J shed 5 bases, and the junction held 11 bases outside the gene matches. The CDR3 runs to 15 residues. This CDR3 reads CASRPGTSSGETQYF. The CDR3 DNA follows: TGTGCCAGCAGGCCCGGGACTAGTTCCGGGGAGACCCAGTACTTC.

V usage is TRBV25-1 and J usage is TRBJ2-2; tentatively, D is TRBD2 (7 bases). The CDR3 spans 17 residues. Germline values: CDR1 MGHDK, CDR2 SYGVNS. Trimming took off 5 bases at V and 7 bases at J, with 23 bases between the two ends. CDR3 in amino acids: CASSPLVLGGAGGELFF. The CDR3 coding sequence is TGTGCCAGCAGTCCCCTCGTGTTGGGGGGGGCTGGCGGGGAGCTGTTTTTT.

The J gene is TRBJ2-1, the V gene TRBV7-6; weak D call: TRBD2 (5 bases). Trimming shortened V by 0 bases and J by 0 bases, and 18 bases separated the two germline ends. Germline-derived CDR1 and CDR2 are SGHVS and FNYEAQ. The CDR3 has 19 residues. Here the CDR3 reads CASSLAGEGGSSSYNEQFF. Written as DNA, the CDR3 is TGTGCCAGCAGCTTAGCCGGGGAAGGAGGCTCCAGCTCCTACAATGAGCAGTTCTTC.

V usage is TRBV11-2 and J usage is TRBJ2-7, with TRBD2 identical over 14 bases. The V segment lost 3 bases and the J segment 3 bases; nucleotides outside the gene matches: 4. There are 16 residues in the CDR3. Germline lookup yields CDR1 SGHAT and CDR2 FQNNGV. CDR3 protein: CASSLGLAGEYYEQYF. The CDR3, as DNA: TGTGCCAGCAGCTTGGGACTAGCGGGAGAGTACTACGAGCAGTACTTC. The full variable domain, completed using reference TRBV11-2 and TRBJ2-7, is EAGVAQSPRYKIIEKRQSVAFWCNPISGHATLYWYQQILGQGPKLLIQFQNNGVVDDSQLPKDRFSAERLKGVDSTLKIQPAKLEDSAVYLCASSLGLAGEYYEQYFGPGTRLTVT.

This chain joins TRBV27 and TRBJ2-7, with TRBD1 identical over 7 bases. The germline V gene encodes CDR1 MNHEY and CDR2 SMNVEV (reference sequence). The CDR3 consists of 14 residues. V dropped 3 bases and J dropped 2; count of bases not matched to a gene: 4. The CDR3 loop is CASSFSGQTYEQYF. The CDR3, as DNA: TGTGCCAGCAGTTTTTCGGGACAGACCTACGAGCAGTACTTC.

The rearrangement uses TRBV5-6 and TRBJ2-1; D gene unclear. Germline V CDR1 and CDR2: SGHDT, YYEEEE. The length of the CDR3 is 15 residues. Trimming removed 2 bases at V and 8 bases at J, with 17 bases between. The CDR3 sequence: CASSFQGVFGDEQFF. CDR3 DNA sequence: TGTGCCAGCAGCTTCCAAGGCGTTTTTGGGGATGAGCAGTTCTTC.

The rearrangement links TRBV29-1 to TRBJ2-3; unclear D gene. The V end was cut by 8 bases, the J end by 1 base, with 19 bases between. This CDR3 contains 15 residues. Germline CDR1 is SQVTM and CDR2 is ANQGSEA. The CDR3: CSLNSDAPGTDTQYF. CDR3 DNA: TGCAGCCTCAATTCGGACGCCCCCGGCACAGATACGCAGTATTTT.

The chain is built from TRBV5-5 and TRBJ2-7; TRBD1 might be the D (5 bases). Per germline, CDR1 SGHKS and CDR2 YYEKEE (reference sequence). V was cut by 0 bases and J by 3 bases, with 10 bases left in between. This CDR3 is 14 amino acids long. Written as DNA, the CDR3 is TGTGCCAGCAGCTTGGACGACAGTTACTACGAGCAGTACTTC. It specifies CASSLDDSYYEQYF. The full variable domain, its missing parts supplied by reference TRBV5-5 and TRBJ2-7, is DAGVTQSPTHLIKTRGQQVTLRCSPISGHKSVSWYQQVLGQGPQFIFQYYEKEERGRGNFPDRFSARQFPNYSSELNVNALLLGDSALYLCASSLDDSYYEQYFGPGTRLTVT.

This chain joins TRBV11-3 and TRBJ2-1; 9 nucleotides agree with TRBD2. CDR1 SGHNT and CDR2 YENEEA come from the germline V gene. J was trimmed by 3 bases and V by 0 bases; bases with no gene match: 6. The CDR3 loop spans 17 amino acids. CDR3 DNA: TGTGCCAGCAGCTTAGATCGTAGCGGGGGCCACTACAATGAGCAGTTCTTC. As protein: CASSLDRSGGHYNEQFF. Full variable domain (outside the CDR3, taken from reference TRBV11-3 and TRBJ2-1): EAGVVQSPRYKIIEKKQPVAFWCNPISGHNTLYWYLQNLGQGPELLIRYENEEAVDDSQLPKDRFSAERLKGVDSTLKIQPAELGDSAVYLCASSLDRSGGHYNEQFFGPGTRLTVL.

The chain recombines TRBV7-2 with TRBJ1-1; D gene uncertain. Trimming took off 3 bases at V and 1 base at J, with 6 bases between the two ends. The CDR3 contains 13 residues. Germline values: CDR1 SGHTA, CDR2 FQGNSA. CDR3 protein: CASSFEGNTEAFF. The DNA for the CDR3 is TGTGCCAGCAGCTTTGAGGGGAACACTGAAGCTTTCTTT. Based on the CDR3 plus reference TRBV7-2 and TRBJ1-1, the full variable domain is GAGVSQSPSNKVTEKGKDVELRCDPISGHTALYWYRQSLGQGLEFLIYFQGNSAPDKSGLPSDRFSAERTGGSVSTLTIQRTQQEDSAVYLCASSFEGNTEAFFGQGTRLTVV.

The CDR3 DNA sequence: TGTGCCTGGAATAGGGACGGCGGCTACGAGCAGTACTTC. This translates into CAWNRDGGYEQYF. The chain combines TRBV30 with TRBJ2-7, with D perhaps TRBD1 or TRBD2 (5 bases each). This CDR3 comprises 13 residues. Trimming took 4 bases from V and 3 from J, leaving 13 bases between them. Germline V gene data show CDR1 as GTSNPN and CDR2 as SVGIG (reference sequence).